The 4 T cell receptor beta chains below were found in one sample sequenced in a study of identical twins. In TCRdb, the 5' RACE reads were re-called with MiXCR into one record per CDR3 protein. The sample includes 600,000 to 850,000 distinct CDR3 sequences, 15% to 20% seen only once; the top ten take around 13%. These data were also filed under a second study, of T cells expressing NK-cell markers.

Material: PBMCs. The receptors were gathered from a woman between 18 and 29 years old in good health.

The chain joins TRBV7-6 to TRBJ2-3; D possibly matches TRBD1 or TRBD2 (6 bases each). The length of the CDR3 is 15 residues. Between the trimmed V and J ends, which lost 6 bases and 1 base, there was a span of 14 bases. CDR1 SGHVS and CDR2 FNYEAQ come from the germline V gene. The CDR3, as DNA: TGTGCCAGCAGTTTGGGACGGGGGCGCACAGATACGCAGTATTTT. Encoded protein: CASSLGRGRTDTQYF.

This clonotype was counted a few times. The chain couples TRBV6-5 to TRBJ2-1; tentatively, D is TRBD2 (6 bases). Trimming removed 2 bases from V and 7 bases from J, with 18 bases in between. CDR1 and CDR2 (germline): MNHEY, SVGAGI. The CDR3 length is 16 residues. CDR3 nucleotides: TGTGCCAGCAGTTACCTCGGGGGAGAGGTAGGAAATGAGCAGTTCTTC. This translates into CASSYLGGEVGNEQFF.

The V call is TRBV15, the J call TRBJ2-7; D remains ambiguous. The CDR3 is made up of 13 amino acids. Germline lookup yields CDR1 LNHNV and CDR2 YYDKDF (reference sequence). V lost 1 base to trimming and J lost 3 bases, with 7 bases between them. The CDR3 here is CATSRVPLYEQYF. CDR3 coding DNA: TGTGCCACCAGCAGAGTGCCCCTCTACGAGCAGTACTTC.

The gene calls are TRBV12-3 or TRBV12-4 and TRBJ2-2; D gene ambiguous. V was clipped by 6 bases and J by 2 bases, with 13 bases between them. This CDR3 contains 15 residues. The CDR3 DNA is TGTGCCAGCAGCCAACAGAATACTAACACCGGGGAGCTGTTTTTT. Translated, it gives CASSQQNTNTGELFF.